The 28 T cell receptor beta chains listed next were all sequenced from one sample in a study of CD8 T cells in Susac syndrome. 0.5 to 1 ug RNA was reverse transcribed with random hexamers. Each CDR3 protein is one row after TCRdb ran MiXCR on the immunoSEQ multiplex PCR reads. This sample has approximately 200,000 distinct CDR3 sequences, with 85% to 95% found just once. The sequencing input was CD4+ T cells from PBMCs. All receptors derive from a human donor with multiple sclerosis.

The V gene is TRBV25-1, the J gene TRBJ2-5; D remains unclear. The germline V and J ends were trimmed by 2 bases and 4 bases, with 11 bases remaining between them. Per the germline V gene, CDR1 is MGHDK and CDR2 is SYGVNS. The CDR3 length is 14 residues. The CDR3 DNA sequence: TGTGCCAGCAGTGAACCCGAGTTTCGAGAGACCCAGTACTTC. Protein: CASSEPEFRETQYF.

The chain links TRBV11-2 to TRBJ1-3; D not certain. In germline, CDR1 is SGHAT, CDR2 FQNNGV. CDR3 length: 15 residues. Trimming took off 5 bases at V and 0 bases at J, with 11 bases between the two ends. CDR3 region: CASSPQMGSGNTIYF. In DNA, the CDR3 is TGTGCCAGCAGCCCCCAGATGGGCTCTGGAAACACCATATATTTT.

The rearrangement uses TRBV7-7 and TRBJ2-2, with D uncertain. The germline gives CDR1 SSHAT, CDR2 FNYEAQ (reference sequence). The CDR3 spans 12 residues. The DNA of the CDR3 is TGTGCTAGTTCCGGTAACCCCGGGGAGCTGTTTTTT. This translates into CASSGNPGELFF.

The V and J genes are TRBV7-9 and TRBJ1-6, with D unclear. Trimming left V 3 bases short and J 16 bases short, with 16 bases between. Germline V gives CDR1 SEHNR, CDR2 FQNEAQ (reference sequence). The CDR3 totals 13 residues. The CDR3 coding sequence is TGTGCCAGCAGCTTGCCAGGATTAGAACGTCTCCACTTT. This codes for CASSLPGLERLHF.

The count of this clonotype is one. The CDR3 DNA reads TGTGCCAGCAGTGCGACAGCGAATGGCTCACCCCTCCACTTT. It specifies CASSATANGSPLHF. The V and J genes are TRBV27 and TRBJ1-6, with D perhaps matching TRBD1 (5 bases). The V gene lost 5 bases and the J gene lost 10 bases, with 15 bases spanning the gap. CDR3 length: 14 residues. CDR1 and CDR2 (germline): MNHEY, SMNVEV (reference sequence).

The rearrangement joins TRBV25-1 to TRBJ2-6, with a tentative D call TRBD2 (6 bases). V dropped 4 bases and J dropped 2 bases, with 6 bases sitting between them. The germline gives CDR1 MGHDK, CDR2 SYGVNS. The CDR3 is 14 amino acids. The CDR3 DNA is TGTGCCAGCAGTGCGGGGGCTGGGGCCAACGTCCTGACTTTC. It translates to CASSAGAGANVLTF.

The V call is TRBV12-3 or TRBV12-4, the J call TRBJ2-5; D ambiguous. V dropped 4 bases and J dropped 5 bases, with 8 bases sitting between them. The length of the CDR3 is 12 residues. The CDR3 sequence is CASSYPGETQYF. CDR3 in DNA: TGTGCCAGCAGTTACCCCGGGGAGACCCAGTACTTC.

The genes are TRBV12-3 or TRBV12-4 and TRBJ2-6; the D gene is possibly TRBD1 (6 bases). The CDR3 covers 17 residues. Trimming took 6 bases from V and 4 from J, leaving 19 bases between them. The CDR3 DNA reads as TGTGCCAGCAGCTCTACCCCAACAGGGTCCGGGGCCAACGTCCTGACTTTC. The encoded protein is CASSSTPTGSGANVLTF.

The chain links TRBV29-1 to TRBJ1-1, with 9 bases that match TRBD1. This CDR3 is 13 amino acids long. The germline V gene encodes CDR1 SQVTM and CDR2 ANQGSEA. V lost 7 bases, J lost 3 bases, and 6 bases stayed unmatched. The CDR3, as DNA: TGCAGCGGGGGACAGGGAAGCGACACTGAAGCTTTCTTT. As protein: CSGGQGSDTEAFF.

The chain employs TRBV29-1 and TRBJ2-5; D unclear. Germline loops: CDR1 SQVTM, CDR2 ANQGSEA. Trimming took 4 bases from V and 4 from J, leaving 10 bases between them. The CDR3 is 12 residues long. The CDR3 DNA reads TGCAGCGTTGCCGGTCAGAGAGAGACCCAGTACTTC. Protein: CSVAGQRETQYF.

The genes are TRBV20-1 and TRBJ2-3, with 9 bases identical to TRBD2. The CDR3 has 15 residues. Trimming cost V 3 bases and J 4 bases; bases outside gene matches: 8. Germline-derived CDR1 and CDR2 are DFQATT and SNEGSKA (reference sequence). As DNA, the CDR3 is TGCAGTGCTAGGGGGGGGACTAGCCAGGCAGATACGCAGTATTTT. Translating gives CSARGGTSQADTQYF.

The chain employs TRBV6-5 and TRBJ1-2; no definite D call. This CDR3 has 13 amino acids. Germline V gene lookup returns CDR1 MNHEY and CDR2 SVGAGI. Deletions cut 2 bases from V and 1 base from J, with 5 bases between. Written as DNA, the CDR3 is TGTGCCAGCAGTTACCCCGGTAACTATGGCTACACCTTC. As protein: CASSYPGNYGYTF.

The count of this clonotype is one. V is TRBV2 and J is TRBJ1-2; D is possibly TRBD1 (5 bases). The CDR3 runs to 17 residues. CDR1 SNHLY and CDR2 FYNNEI come from the germline V gene. V was pared by 5 bases and J by 4 bases, with 23 bases between. CDR3 loop: CASSNRDSLTRGYGYTF. For the CDR3, the DNA is TGTGCCAGCAGTAATCGGGACTCCCTAACCCGGGGCTATGGCTACACCTTC.

This chain links TRBV19 with TRBJ1-1; D is undetermined. V was cut by 5 bases and J by 3 bases, with 10 bases left in between. The germline gives CDR1 LNHDA, CDR2 SQIVND (reference sequence). CDR3 length equals 13 residues. The CDR3 nucleotides are TGTGCCAGTAGTTTTCCGGGTTACACTGAAGCTTTCTTT. Translation: CASSFPGYTEAFF.

The genes are TRBV12-3 or TRBV12-4 and TRBJ1-2; D is undetermined. Between the trimmed V and J ends, which lost 0 bases and 6 bases, there was a span of 14 bases. This CDR3 spans 15 amino acids. The CDR3 here is CASSLAPYGLDGYTF. The CDR3 DNA sequence: TGTGCCAGCAGTTTAGCGCCCTATGGGTTAGATGGCTACACCTTC.

V gene TRBV29-1 combines with J gene TRBJ1-6; D is undetermined. Between the trimmed V and J ends, which lost 5 bases and 4 bases, there was a span of 9 bases. The germline V gene has CDR1 SQVTM and CDR2 ANQGSEA. The CDR3 has 13 amino acids. The DNA for the CDR3 is TGCAGCGTTAAAACCGGTTATAATTCACCCCTCCACTTT. This codes for CSVKTGYNSPLHF.

The chain has TRBV15 and TRBJ1-4; D may be TRBD1 (5 bases). CDR1 LNHNV and CDR2 YYDKDF come from the germline V gene (reference sequence). With 1 base removed from V and 7 bases from J, the gap between germline ends came to 13 bases. The CDR3 sequence is 15 residues long. CDR3: CATSRAVAGTEKLFF. The CDR3, as DNA: TGTGCCACCAGCAGAGCAGTGGCAGGGACTGAAAAACTGTTTTTT.

The CDR3 sequence: CASSQMWGGSYNEQFF. CDR3 DNA: TGTGCCAGCAGCCAAATGTGGGGGGGCTCCTACAATGAGCAGTTCTTC. The V and J genes are TRBV3-1 and TRBJ2-1, with 7 bases lining up with TRBD2. The germline CDR1 and CDR2 sequences are LGHDT and YNNKEL (reference sequence). This CDR3 has 16 amino acids. Trimming removed 2 bases from V and 0 bases from J; junction bases left unmatched: 4.

This chain joins TRBV12-3 or TRBV12-4 and TRBJ2-2; D is perhaps TRBD1 (6 bases). This CDR3 is 15 amino acids long. V lost 6 bases, J lost 4 bases, and 15 bases lay in between. CDR3 in DNA: TGTGCCAGCAGCTGGGACACTGTGAGCACCGGGGAGCTGTTTTTT. This codes for CASSWDTVSTGELFF.

The rearrangement uses TRBV20-1 and TRBJ2-5; no clear D gene. V shed 6 bases and J shed 4 bases, with 18 bases lying between them. The germline V gene has CDR1 DFQATT and CDR2 SNEGSKA (reference sequence). The CDR3 extends over 14 amino acids. Here the CDR3 DNA reads TGCAGTGCCCACTACGCCGAGAACGGAGAGACCCAGTACTTC. As protein: CSAHYAENGETQYF.

The J gene is TRBJ2-1, the V gene TRBV2; perhaps TRBD1 as D (5 bases). Deletions cut 8 bases from V and 12 bases from J, with 20 bases between. This CDR3 is 13 amino acids long. Germline V gives CDR1 SNHLY, CDR2 FYNNEI. CDR3 sequence: CASRRDSLGAQFF. The CDR3 nucleotides read TGTGCCAGCCGACGAGACTCCCTTGGGGCGCAGTTCTTC.

This chain links TRBV3-1 with TRBJ2-3; 8 bases align to TRBD2. V was pared by 6 bases and J by 2 bases, with 10 bases of the junction left unmatched. Germline V gene data show CDR1 as LGHDT and CDR2 as YNNKEL (reference sequence). The CDR3 covers 16 residues. The CDR3 DNA reads as TGTGCCAGCAGGAGCGGGGGCCTCGGGATCACAGATACGCAGTATTTT. This gives the protein CASRSGGLGITDTQYF.

V and J are TRBV12-3 or TRBV12-4 and TRBJ1-5, with D perhaps matching TRBD1 (6 bases). There are 14 residues in the CDR3. V lost 8 bases to trimming and J lost 7 bases, with 18 bases between them. The CDR3 loop reads CASSWGGADQPQHF. DNA of the CDR3: TGTGCCAGCTCCTGGGGGGGGGCGGACCAGCCCCAGCATTTT.

The CDR3 sequence: CASTIAPGQGAGNSPLHF. The CDR3 region has the DNA TGTGCCAGCACTATAGCCCCGGGACAGGGGGCTGGGAATTCACCCCTCCACTTT. The chain has TRBV2 and TRBJ1-6, with 12 bases lining up with TRBD1. Germline lookup yields CDR1 SNHLY and CDR2 FYNNEI. The CDR3 runs to 18 residues. After removal of 7 bases from V and 7 bases from J, the junction contained 14 bases not matched to a gene.

The chain links TRBV5-1 to TRBJ2-1, with 13 nucleotides matching TRBD2. The trim removed 3 bases at V and 6 bases at J, leaving 6 bases unmatched. The CDR3 loop spans 16 amino acids. The V gene's germline CDR1 is SGHRS and CDR2 YFSETQ. CDR3 loop: CASSWVLAGGGNEQFF. In nucleotides, the CDR3 is TGCGCCAGCAGCTGGGTACTAGCGGGAGGGGGCAATGAGCAGTTCTTC.

This chain uses TRBV29-1 with TRBJ1-2; D is uncertain. The V end was cut by 0 bases, the J end by 4 bases, with 9 bases between. There are 13 residues in the CDR3. Germline CDR1 is SQVTM and CDR2 is ANQGSEA. The CDR3 coding sequence is TGCAGCGTTGAAGATGCAGGTTTCTATGGCTACACCTTC. It translates to CSVEDAGFYGYTF.

The chain carries TRBV30 and TRBJ1-6; D is possibly TRBD1 (6 bases). Germline values: CDR1 GTSNPN, CDR2 SVGIG (reference sequence). V lost 3 bases and J 14 bases, leaving 17 bases between the germline ends. This CDR3 has 13 amino acids. The CDR3 loop reads CAWRKTGGGSLHF. The CDR3 DNA reads TGTGCCTGGAGGAAGACAGGCGGAGGGTCCCTCCACTTT. Filled out from reference TRBV30 and TRBJ1-6, the complete variable domain reads SQTIHQWPATLVQPVGSPLSLECTVEGTSNPNLYWYRQAAGRGLQLLFYSVGIGQISSEVPQNLSASRPQDRQFILSSKKLLLSDSGFYLCAWRKTGGGSLHFGNGTRLTVT.

CDR3 sequence reads: CASSPIGTTGNTIYF. The CDR3 DNA is TGTGCCAGCAGCCCGATCGGGACAACTGGAAACACCATATATTTT. The chain has TRBV3-1 and TRBJ1-3; tentatively, D is TRBD1 (6 bases). This CDR3 contains 15 residues. V lost 4 bases to trimming and J lost 2 bases, with 12 bases between them. The V gene's germline CDR1 is LGHDT and CDR2 YNNKEL (reference sequence).